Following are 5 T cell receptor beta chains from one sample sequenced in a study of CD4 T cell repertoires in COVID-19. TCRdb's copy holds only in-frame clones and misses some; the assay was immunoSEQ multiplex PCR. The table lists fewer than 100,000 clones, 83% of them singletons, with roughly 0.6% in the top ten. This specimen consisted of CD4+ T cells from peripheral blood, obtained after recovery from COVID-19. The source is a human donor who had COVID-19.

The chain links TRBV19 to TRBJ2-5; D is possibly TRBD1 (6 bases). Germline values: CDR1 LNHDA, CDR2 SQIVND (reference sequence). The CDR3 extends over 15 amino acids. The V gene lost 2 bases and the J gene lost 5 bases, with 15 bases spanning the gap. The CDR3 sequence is CASSILLGQRETQYF. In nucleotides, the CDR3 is TGTGCCAGTAGTATATTGTTAGGACAGCGGGAGACCCAGTACTTC.

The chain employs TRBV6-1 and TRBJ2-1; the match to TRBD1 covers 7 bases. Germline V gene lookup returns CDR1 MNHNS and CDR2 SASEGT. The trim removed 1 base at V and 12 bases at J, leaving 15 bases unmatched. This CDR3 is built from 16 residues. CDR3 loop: CASSEGVGRQGIRQFF. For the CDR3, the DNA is TGTGCCAGCAGTGAAGGGGTGGGGAGACAGGGAATAAGGCAGTTCTTC.

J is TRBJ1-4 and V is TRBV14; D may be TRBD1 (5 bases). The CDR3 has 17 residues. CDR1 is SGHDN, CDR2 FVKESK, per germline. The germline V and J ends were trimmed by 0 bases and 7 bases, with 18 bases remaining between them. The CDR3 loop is CASSQDRAGTHPEKLFF. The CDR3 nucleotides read TGTGCCAGCAGCCAAGATCGGGCCGGGACCCACCCTGAAAAACTGTTTTTT.

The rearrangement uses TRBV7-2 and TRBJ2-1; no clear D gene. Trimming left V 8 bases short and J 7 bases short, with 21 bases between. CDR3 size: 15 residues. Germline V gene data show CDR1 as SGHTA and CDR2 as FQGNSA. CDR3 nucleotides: TGTGCCAGCGGGCCTTTAGCTACCAATCGAAATGAGCAGTTCTTC. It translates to CASGPLATNRNEQFF.

The CDR3 sequence: CASSFTDLATQYF. Here the CDR3 DNA reads TGTGCCAGCAGCTTCACGGACTTAGCCACGCAGTATTTT. The chain employs TRBV7-9 and TRBJ2-3; D possibly corresponds to TRBD2 (5 bases). Germline V gene sequence: CDR1 SEHNR, CDR2 FQNEAQ (reference sequence). This CDR3 spans 13 amino acids. Between the trimmed V and J ends, which lost 3 bases and 9 bases, there was a span of 13 bases.